The sequence of this TCR beta chain was determined in a study of blood T cells in healthy people across ages. Details on this clonotype: The antigen remains unidentified.

Findings and limits, study-wide: What prevented conclusive comparison of naive and antigen-experienced cells was that PBMCs were unsorted.

Sample-barcoded 5' priming and a J-beta primer mix drove a second PCR of about 6 to 12 cycles. The template-switch adaptor, which had 12 random nucleotides, put a tag on each cDNA molecule. TCRdb passed the 5' RACE reads through MiXCR, listing each CDR3 protein once. The sample shows 790,000 or so distinct CDR3 sequences, more than 55% of them seen only once. The V gene end was trimmed by 8 bases and the J gene end by 2 bases; junction bases not matched to a gene: 6. The CDR3 loop spans 13 amino acids. Germline CDR1 MNHNS, CDR2 SASEGT. The rearrangement joins TRBV6-1 to TRBJ2-7, with 7 bases matching TRBD1. This TCR was recovered from a man aged 35-49 years in good health. The sample taken for sequencing was blood. CDR3 region: CASRQGGPYEQYF. CDR3 coding DNA: TGTGCCAGCCGACAGGGCGGACCCTACGAGCAGTACTTC.